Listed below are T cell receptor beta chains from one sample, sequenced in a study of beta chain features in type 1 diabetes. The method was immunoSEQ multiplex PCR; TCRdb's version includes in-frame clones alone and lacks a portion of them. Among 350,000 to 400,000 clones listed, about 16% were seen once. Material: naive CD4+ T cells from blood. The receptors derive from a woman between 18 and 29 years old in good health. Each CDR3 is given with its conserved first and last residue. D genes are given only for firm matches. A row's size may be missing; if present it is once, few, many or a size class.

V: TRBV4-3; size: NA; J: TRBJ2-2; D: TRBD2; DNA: TGCGCCAGCAGCTCCCAAGCGGGAGGGCCTGTCGGGGAGCTGTTTTTT; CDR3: CASSSQAGGPVGELFF
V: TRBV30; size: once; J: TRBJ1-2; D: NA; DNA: TGTGCCTGGAGTCCTACGGGGATAAACTATGGCTACACCTTC; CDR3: CAWSPTGINYGYTF
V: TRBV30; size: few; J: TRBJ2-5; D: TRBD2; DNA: TGTGCCTGGAGTTGGGGTACTAGCGGACAAGAGACCCAGTACTTC; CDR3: CAWSWGTSGQETQYF
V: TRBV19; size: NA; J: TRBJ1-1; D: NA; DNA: TGTGCCAGTAGTATCGTGACTGAAGCTTTCTTT; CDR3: CASSIVTEAFF
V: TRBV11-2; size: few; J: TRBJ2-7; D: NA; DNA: TGTGCCAGCAGCTTACTGGAGGTAGGATTGAAGTACTTC; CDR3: CASSLLEVGLKYF
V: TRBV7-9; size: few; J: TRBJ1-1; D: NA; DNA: TGTGCCAGCAGCTCCCAGGGGCTGGTGACTGAAGCTTTCTTT; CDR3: CASSSQGLVTEAFF
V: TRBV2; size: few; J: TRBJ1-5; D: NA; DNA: TGTGCCAGCACGGCCTCCGGGATCGGGACCCAGCATTTT; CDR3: CASTASGIGTQHF
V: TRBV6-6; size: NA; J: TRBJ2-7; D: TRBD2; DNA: TGTGCCAGCAGACCTGGGACTAGCGGTCCCTACGAGCAGTACTTC; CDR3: CASRPGTSGPYEQYF
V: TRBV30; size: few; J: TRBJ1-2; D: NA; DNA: TGTGCCTGGAGTCTCCAACTAACCGCTAACTATGGCTACACCTTC; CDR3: CAWSLQLTANYGYTF
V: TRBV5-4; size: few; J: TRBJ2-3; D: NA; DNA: TGTGCCAGCAGCCTTGCGGCCCACAGCACAGATACGCAGTATTTT; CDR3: CASSLAAHSTDTQYF
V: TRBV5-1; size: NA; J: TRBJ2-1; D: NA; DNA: TGCGCCAGCAGCTTGACAGCGGCGACCTACAATGAGCAGTTCTTC; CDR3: CASSLTAATYNEQFF
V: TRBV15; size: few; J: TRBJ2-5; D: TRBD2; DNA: TGTGCCACCGCCTCGGGGGGGACCCAGTACTTC; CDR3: CATASGGTQYF
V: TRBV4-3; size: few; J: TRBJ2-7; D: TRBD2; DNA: TGCGCCAGCAGCCAAGACGGGCGGGGGTCCTACGAGCAGTACTTC; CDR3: CASSQDGRGSYEQYF
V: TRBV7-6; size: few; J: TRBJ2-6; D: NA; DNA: TGTGCCAGCAGCTTCAGCTCTGGGGCCAACGTCCTGACTTTC; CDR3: CASSFSSGANVLTF
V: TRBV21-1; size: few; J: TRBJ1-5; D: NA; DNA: TGTGCCAGCAGACCTGGTCGGGGTTGGGCTAAGAGAGGCAATCAGCCCCAGCATTTT; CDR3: CASRPGRGWAKRGNQPQHF
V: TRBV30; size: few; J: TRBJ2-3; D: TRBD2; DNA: TGTGCCTGGAGTTCAGTAGCGGGAGGGGGCCCAGATACGCAGTATTTT; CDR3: CAWSSVAGGGPDTQYF
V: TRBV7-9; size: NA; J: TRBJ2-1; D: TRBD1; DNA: TGTGCCAGCAGCTTACGAACAGGGGAAAGCTCCTACAATGAGCAGTTCTTC; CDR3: CASSLRTGESSYNEQFF
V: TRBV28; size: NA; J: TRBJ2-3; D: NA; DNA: TGTGCCAGTGGCGGGCACACAGATACGCAGTATTTT; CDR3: CASGGHTDTQYF
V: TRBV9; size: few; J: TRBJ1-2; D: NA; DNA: TGTGCCAGCACCTCACCTACCGGGGACTATGGCTACACCTTC; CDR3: CASTSPTGDYGYTF
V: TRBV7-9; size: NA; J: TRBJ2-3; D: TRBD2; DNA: TGTGCCAGCCCGAAAGAGCGGGAGGGGCATACGCAGTATTTT; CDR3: CASPKEREGHTQYF
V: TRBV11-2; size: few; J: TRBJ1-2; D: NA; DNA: TGTGCCAGCAGCCCGGGGTTCGGCTACACCTTC; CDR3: CASSPGFGYTF
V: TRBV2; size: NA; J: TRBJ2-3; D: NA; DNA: TGTGCCAGCAGTGTGAGGCATCAGGGGATTACGCAGTATTTT; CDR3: CASSVRHQGITQYF
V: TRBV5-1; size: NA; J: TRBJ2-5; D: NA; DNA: TGCGCCAGCAGCTTGGTGTCGGACAGAGAGACCCAGTACTTC; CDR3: CASSLVSDRETQYF
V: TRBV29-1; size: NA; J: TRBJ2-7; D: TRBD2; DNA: TGCAGCGCGAGATTGGCGGGAGTGTGGAGGGAGCAGTACTTC; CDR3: CSARLAGVWREQYF
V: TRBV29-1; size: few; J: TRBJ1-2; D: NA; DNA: TGCAGCGTTGCGGCAGGGAACTATGGCTACACCTTC; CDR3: CSVAAGNYGYTF
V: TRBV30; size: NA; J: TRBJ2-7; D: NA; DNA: TGTGCCTGGTCGGGGTCCTACGAGCAGTACTTC; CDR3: CAWSGSYEQYF
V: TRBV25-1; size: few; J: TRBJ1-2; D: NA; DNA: TGTGCCAGCAGTGGGGGGGGCCATGGTGGCTACACCTTC; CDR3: CASSGGGHGGYTF
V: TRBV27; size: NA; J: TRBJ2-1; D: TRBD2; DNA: TGTGCCAGCAGTTTTGGGTTGGGGGGGTTGGAGTTCTTC; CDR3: CASSFGLGGLEFF
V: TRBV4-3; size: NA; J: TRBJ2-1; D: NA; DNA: TGCGCCAGCAGCCAAGGACTACCCGACAATGAGCAGTTCTTC; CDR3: CASSQGLPDNEQFF
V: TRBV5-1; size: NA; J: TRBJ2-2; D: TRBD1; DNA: TGCGCCAGCAGCCGGGGGGACAGGGGGCAAGGCGGGGAGCTGTTTTTT; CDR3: CASSRGDRGQGGELFF
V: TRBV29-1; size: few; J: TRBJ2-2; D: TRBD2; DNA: TGCAGCGTTGATCTAGCGGGATACACCGGGGAGCTGTTTTTT; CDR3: CSVDLAGYTGELFF
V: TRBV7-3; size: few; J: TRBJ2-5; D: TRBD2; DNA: TGTGCCAGCAGCTATGCCGCGGGAGTCGAGACCCAGTACTTC; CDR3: CASSYAAGVETQYF
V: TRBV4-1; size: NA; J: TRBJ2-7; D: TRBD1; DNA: TGCGCCAGCAGCCAAGATCTTGGGACAGGGATGTACGAGCAGTACTTC; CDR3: CASSQDLGTGMYEQYF
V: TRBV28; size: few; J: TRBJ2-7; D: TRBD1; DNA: TGTGCCAGCAGTTTATATAGGGGGCCGTACGAGCAGTACTTC; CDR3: CASSLYRGPYEQYF
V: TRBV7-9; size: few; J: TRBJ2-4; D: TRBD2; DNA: TGTGCCAGCAGCTTTGGAGCGGGAGGGTTCAAAAACATTCAGTACTTC; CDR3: CASSFGAGGFKNIQYF
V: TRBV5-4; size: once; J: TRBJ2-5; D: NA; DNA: TGTGCCAGCAGCTTGGGCACGAGCGGCCAAGAGACCCAGTACTTC; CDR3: CASSLGTSGQETQYF
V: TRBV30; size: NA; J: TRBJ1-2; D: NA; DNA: TGTGCCTGGAGTGCCCCACCCCGACAGCCCTCTAACTATGGCTACACCTTC; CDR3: CAWSAPPRQPSNYGYTF
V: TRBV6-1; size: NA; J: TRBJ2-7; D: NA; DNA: TGTGCCAGCAGTGAATTGGCCAGGGGCCACGAGCAGTACTTC; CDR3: CASSELARGHEQYF
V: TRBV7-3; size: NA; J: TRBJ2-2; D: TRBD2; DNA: TGTGCCAGCAGCCCTACTAGCGGGAGGTTAAAGGGGGAGCTGTTTTTT; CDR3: CASSPTSGRLKGELFF
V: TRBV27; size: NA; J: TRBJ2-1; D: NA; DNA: TGTGCCAGCGGGCCCGTTCCCCCCCATGAGCAGTTCTTC; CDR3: CASGPVPPHEQFF
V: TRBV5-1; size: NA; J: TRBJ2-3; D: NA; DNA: TGCGCCAGCAGCTCCGGTAGCGGCACCACAGATACGCAGTATTTT; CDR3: CASSSGSGTTDTQYF
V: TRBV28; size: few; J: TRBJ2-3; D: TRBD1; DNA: TGTGCCAGCGTCGGCGGACAGGCGGCGGATACGCAGTATTTT; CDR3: CASVGGQAADTQYF
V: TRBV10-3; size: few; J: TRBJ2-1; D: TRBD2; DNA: TGTGCCATCAGACATAACTCGGGGGGGAACAATGAGCAGTTCTTC; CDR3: CAIRHNSGGNNEQFF